The 14 T cell receptor beta chains given below trace back to one sample, sequenced in a study of blood T cell repertoires in COVID-19. Clones were sequenced by immunoSEQ multiplex PCR, and TCRdb holds only the in-frame ones, with some missing. The table records around 210,000 clones, about 90% of them present only once. Sequencing used peripheral blood. The receptors come from a man aged 18 to 30 with active or convalescent COVID-19.

This chain uses TRBV2 with TRBJ1-4, with a tentative D call TRBD1 (6 bases). V was pared by 4 bases and J by 0 bases, with 12 bases between. Germline V lookup: CDR1 SNHLY, CDR2 FYNNEI. The CDR3 loop spans 16 amino acids. The DNA of the CDR3 is TGTGCCAGCAGTGGTCAGGGGATAACAACTAATGAAAAACTGTTTTTT. It specifies CASSGQGITTNEKLFF.

The rearrangement uses TRBV7-9 and TRBJ1-2, with D uncertain. This CDR3 region has 13 residues. Trimming shortened V by 1 base and J by 5 bases, and 8 bases separated the two germline ends. Germline CDR1 SEHNR, CDR2 FQNEAQ (reference sequence). DNA of the CDR3: TGTGCCAGCAGCTTAGGAATCGGGTATGGCTACACCTTC. This gives the protein CASSLGIGYGYTF.

This chain joins TRBV27 and TRBJ1-2, with 9 positions matching TRBD1. The CDR3 extends over 13 amino acids. Unmatched junction bases numbered 2, after V lost 3 bases and J lost 6 bases. Germline lookup yields CDR1 MNHEY and CDR2 SMNVEV (reference sequence). CDR3 DNA sequence: TGTGCCAGCAGTTTCGGGGACAGGGATGGCTACACCTTC. This sequence encodes CASSFGDRDGYTF.

The gene calls are TRBV9 and TRBJ2-5, with TRBD1 matching 7 bases. CDR3 length: 13 residues. Trimming removed 4 bases from V and 1 base from J; junction bases left unmatched: 1. Germline V gene lookup returns CDR1 SGDLS and CDR2 YYNGEE. CDR3 loop: CASSPGGQETQYF. CDR3 nucleotide sequence: TGTGCCAGCAGCCCAGGGGGCCAAGAGACCCAGTACTTC.

The V and J genes are TRBV28 and TRBJ1-1, with D maybe TRBD1 (6 bases). CDR3 length: 17 residues. Germline V CDR1 and CDR2: MDHEN, SYDVKM. Trimming left V 2 bases short and J 5 bases short, with 21 bases between. The CDR3 region has the DNA TGTGCCAGCAGTTTAGGGTGGGGAGGGGGATTGGATACTGAAGCTTTCTTT. Protein sequence: CASSLGWGGGLDTEAFF.

The V and J genes are TRBV5-4 and TRBJ1-1; 7 nucleotides agree with TRBD1. V was pared by 5 bases and J by 8 bases, with 6 bases of the junction left unmatched. The CDR3 is 12 amino acids. Germline CDR1 and CDR2: SGHNT and YYREEE (reference sequence). CDR3 DNA sequence: TGTGCCAGCAGTTCCGGGACAGCAGAAGCTTTCTTT. Encoded protein: CASSSGTAEAFF.

V is TRBV28 and J is TRBJ2-3; D is perhaps TRBD2 (6 bases). CDR1 MDHEN and CDR2 SYDVKM come from the germline V gene. This CDR3 contains 14 residues. With 10 bases removed from V and 0 bases from J, the gap between germline ends came to 14 bases. The CDR3 region is CATERAGSTDTQYF. The CDR3 nucleotides read TGTGCCACCGAACGGGCGGGGAGCACAGATACGCAGTATTTT.

The chain carries TRBV5-6 and TRBJ1-3, with D perhaps matching TRBD1 (5 bases). The germline gives CDR1 SGHDT, CDR2 YYEEEE. The CDR3 sequence is 13 residues long. V lost 5 bases and J 0 bases, leaving 6 bases between the germline ends. CDR3 sequence reads: CASRTVSGNTIYF. The CDR3 DNA reads as TGTGCCAGCAGGACAGTCTCTGGAAACACCATATATTTT. The variable domain in full, completed from reference TRBV5-6 and TRBJ1-3, reads DAGVTQSPTHLIKTRGQQVTLRCSPKSGHDTVSWYQQALGQGPQFIFQYYEEEERQRGNFPDRFSGHQFPNYSSELNVNALLLGDSALYLCASRTVSGNTIYFGEGSWLTVV.

The chain is built from TRBV6-1 and TRBJ2-7, with D possibly being TRBD2 (5 bases). Germline loops: CDR1 MNHNS, CDR2 SASEGT. The CDR3 totals 13 residues. Trimming removed 3 bases from V and 4 bases from J, with 10 bases in between. This CDR3 reads CASSEPGSYEQYF. DNA for the CDR3: TGTGCCAGCAGTGAGCCGGGGAGTTACGAGCAGTACTTC.

This chain links TRBV7-6 with TRBJ1-6, with D tentatively TRBD1 (6 bases). This CDR3 is 15 amino acids long. V was cut by 1 base and J by 2 bases, with 6 bases left in between. Per germline, CDR1 SGHVS and CDR2 FNYEAQ. DNA for the CDR3: TGTGCCAGCAGCTTAGACAGGGCCTATAATTCACCCCTCCACTTT. It yields the protein CASSLDRAYNSPLHF.

The genes are TRBV7-2 and TRBJ1-5; D gene ambiguous. Deletions cut 4 bases from V and 0 bases from J, with 10 bases between. Germline CDR1 reads SGHTA; CDR2 reads FQGNSA. The CDR3 runs to 15 residues. The CDR3 protein is CASSYQDYSNQPQHF. CDR3 DNA sequence: TGTGCCAGCAGCTACCAGGACTATAGCAATCAGCCCCAGCATTTT.

The sample holds one count of this clone. The chain has TRBV18 and TRBJ2-6; the D gene is possibly TRBD2 (6 bases). Trimming shortened V by 0 bases and J by 0 bases, and 9 bases separated the two germline ends. Germline V lookup: CDR1 KGHSH, CDR2 LQKENI. This CDR3 has 17 residues. CDR3 in amino acids: CASSPPVGSSGANVLTF. In DNA form, the CDR3 reads TGTGCCAGCTCACCACCGGTCGGGAGCTCTGGGGCCAACGTCCTGACTTTC.

This CDR3 reads CASSPLSTAEGYTF. Here the CDR3 DNA reads TGTGCCAGCTCACCACTCTCCACAGCGGAGGGCTACACCTTC. The chain uses TRBV18 and TRBJ1-2; D not resolved. V was pared by 1 base and J by 8 bases, with 14 bases between. In germline, CDR1 is KGHSH, CDR2 LQKENI. This CDR3 has 14 amino acids.

The J gene is TRBJ2-1, the V gene TRBV5-5; 7 bases are shared with TRBD2. Germline CDR1 SGHKS, CDR2 YYEKEE (reference sequence). The trim removed 0 bases at V and 0 bases at J, leaving 12 bases unmatched. The CDR3 is 19 amino acids. CDR3 amino acids: CASSLGTRDPSSSYNEQFF. The CDR3 nucleotides are TGTGCCAGCAGCTTGGGGACTAGAGACCCAAGCAGCTCCTACAATGAGCAGTTCTTC. The entire variable domain, with the rest obtained from reference TRBV5-5 and TRBJ2-1, is as follows: DAGVTQSPTHLIKTRGQQVTLRCSPISGHKSVSWYQQVLGQGPQFIFQYYEKEERGRGNFPDRFSARQFPNYSSELNVNALLLGDSALYLCASSLGTRDPSSSYNEQFFGPGTRLTVL.